This TCR beta chain was obtained from a study of blood T cell repertoires in COVID-19. Study context: PBMCs, B-cell-depleted T cells, or T cells provided the cDNA or gDNA that made up the material.

The study drew participants aged roughly 18 to 95 years from some 25 US areas. In assigning cohorts, the study relied on participant-reported clinical history. In germline, CDR1 is SGHTA, CDR2 FQGNSA. With V trimmed by 2 bases and J by 4 bases, 12 bases remained unmatched. The CDR3 is made up of 17 amino acids. In the original analysis: Amplification from reference gene primers served as the basis for estimated nucleated cell counts. Sequencing was performed with immunoSEQ multiplex PCR; in TCRdb, only in-frame clones are kept and a portion is missing. V, J and clone size reflect that table, while D and trimming were determined from the DNA. This sample has fewer than 450,000 clones; about 90% occur once, and the top ten carry under 0.7%. This clone has only a few counts.

This receptor was taken from a man younger than 35 who had recovered from COVID-19. The specimen was PBMCs or T cells enriched from blood (not recorded which). The V call is TRBV7-2, the J call TRBJ2-3; TRBD2 agrees at 7 bases. In nucleotides, the CDR3 is TGTGCCAGCAGCTTAAAAACGGGGGGAGGGCCCGCAGATACGCAGTATTTT. Translation: CASSLKTGGGPADTQYF.